The 14 T cell receptor beta chains reported below all come from one sample, sequenced in a study of shared clonotypes between healthy human individuals. Profiled with immunoSEQ multiplex PCR; TCRdb holds only in-frame clones, not every one. The data hold over a million clones, with around 74% observed a single time. Sequencing was carried out using memory CD4+ T cells sorted from blood. Described subset: CD45RA-negative fraction. These receptor sequences come from a young man in good health.

The table lists this clone with a few counts. V and J are TRBV7-8 and TRBJ1-3; 7 bases match TRBD1. CDR1 and CDR2 from the germline V gene are SGHVS and FQNEAQ. The CDR3 has 15 amino acids. The junction had 6 bases not matched to a gene; V was cut back by 5 bases and J by 2 bases. CDR3: CASSQQGLTGNTIYF. CDR3 sequence (DNA): TGTGCCAGCAGCCAACAGGGGTTGACTGGAAACACCATATATTTT.

The count of this clone is one. The CDR3 DNA reads TGTGCCAGCAGCTTAGCGTCTTGGGCAGGGGTCAATCAGCCCCAGCATTTT. Its translation is CASSLASWAGVNQPQHF. This chain links TRBV7-8 with TRBJ1-5; D is possibly TRBD1 (6 bases). The germline CDR1 and CDR2 sequences are SGHVS and FQNEAQ. V dropped 0 bases and J dropped 3 bases, with 15 bases sitting between them. This CDR3 region has 17 residues.

The chain links TRBV7-6 to TRBJ1-2; D is uncertain. Germline-derived CDR1 and CDR2 are SGHVS and FNYEAQ. The CDR3 is made up of 15 amino acids. The germline V and J ends were trimmed by 1 base and 3 bases, with 12 bases remaining between them. The CDR3 DNA reads TGTGCCAGCAGCTTAGTGAGGATCGGACACTATGGCTACACCTTC. As protein: CASSLVRIGHYGYTF. Full variable domain (missing parts from reference TRBV7-6 and TRBJ1-2): GAGVSQSPRYKVTKRGQDVALRCDPISGHVSLYWYRQALGQGPEFLTYFNYEAQQDKSGLPNDRFSAERPEGSISTLTIQRTEQRDSAMYRCASSLVRIGHYGYTFGSGTRLTVV.

The V call is TRBV5-4, the J call TRBJ2-7, with TRBD2 matching over 7 bases. V lost 4 bases and J lost 6; bases outside the gene matches: 7. CDR3 size: 13 residues. Germline lookup yields CDR1 SGHNT and CDR2 YYREEE (reference sequence). The CDR3 nucleotides read TGTGCCAGCAGCATTAACCGCGGGGGCGAGCAGTACTTC. It specifies CASSINRGGEQYF.

The chain uses TRBV13 and TRBJ2-3; TRBD2 agrees at 10 bases. Germline assignment: CDR1 PRHDT and CDR2 FYEKMQ (reference sequence). Trimming at V came to 8 bases and at J to 1 base, leaving 15 bases not matched to a gene. This CDR3 spans 18 amino acids. For the CDR3, the DNA is TGTGCCAGCGCGATTGAGGGAACTAGCGGGATTGGCACAGATACGCAGTATTTT. Protein product: CASAIEGTSGIGTDTQYF.

The CDR3 protein is CASSLGGGTIQYF. The CDR3 DNA follows: TGTGCCAGCAGTTTAGGCGGGGGGACCATTCAGTACTTC. V and J are TRBV28 and TRBJ2-4; 8 positions match TRBD2. With V trimmed by 2 bases and J by 9 bases, 3 bases remained unmatched. Per germline, CDR1 MDHEN and CDR2 SYDVKM. The CDR3 contains 13 residues. Drawing the rest from reference TRBV28 and TRBJ2-4, the complete variable domain is DVKVTQSSRYLVKRTGEKVFLECVQDMDHENMFWYRQDPGLGLRLIYFSYDVKMKEKGDIPEGYSVSREKKERFSLILESASTNQTSMYLCASSLGGGTIQYFGAGTRLSVL.

The chain links TRBV7-2 to TRBJ2-5; 11 bases align to TRBD2. Germline CDR1 is SGHTA and CDR2 is FQGNSA. This CDR3 is built from 16 residues. Losses at the gene ends were 3 bases for V and 4 bases for J; bases not matched to a gene: 7. The CDR3, as DNA: TGTGCCAGCAGCTTTAGCGGGGGGGCGCCTGGAGAGACCCAGTACTTC. Its translation is CASSFSGGAPGETQYF.

The J gene is TRBJ2-2, the V gene TRBV18; 8 bases map to TRBD2. CDR3 length: 16 amino acids. Germline-derived CDR1 and CDR2 are KGHSH and LQKENI. The trim removed 1 base at V and 4 bases at J, leaving 5 bases unmatched. CDR3 sequence: CASSPQTSAGTGELFF. CDR3 nucleotide sequence: TGTGCCAGCTCACCACAGACTAGCGCGGGCACCGGGGAGCTGTTTTTT.

The chain has TRBV5-1 and TRBJ2-7; TRBD2 might be the D (6 bases). This CDR3 comprises 14 residues. V was pared by 1 base and J by 5 bases, with 13 bases between. Per the germline V gene, CDR1 is SGHRS and CDR2 is YFSETQ. CDR3: CASSLRTRENEQYF. The CDR3 DNA reads as TGCGCCAGCAGCTTGCGCACCCGGGAGAACGAGCAGTACTTC. Full variable domain (rest looked up from reference TRBV5-1 and TRBJ2-7): KAGVTQTPRYLIKTRGQQVTLSCSPISGHRSVSWYQQTPGQGLQFLFEYFSETQRNKGNFPGRFSGRQFSNSRSEMNVSTLELGDSALYLCASSLRTRENEQYFGPGTRLTVT.

The chain employs TRBV7-2 and TRBJ1-5, with no clear D. Trimming shortened V by 1 base and J by 2 bases, and 9 bases separated the two germline ends. Germline loops: CDR1 SGHTA, CDR2 FQGNSA. This CDR3 contains 15 residues. The CDR3 coding sequence is TGTGCCAGCAGCTTAGTAGGGTATGGCAATCAGCCCCAGCATTTT. Encoded protein: CASSLVGYGNQPQHF.

The chain links TRBV6-1 to TRBJ2-7; D possibly matches TRBD1 or TRBD2 (6 bases each). Trimming left V 5 bases short and J 7 bases short, with 12 bases between. CDR1 is MNHNS, CDR2 SASEGT, per germline. CDR3 length equals 12 residues. The CDR3 spells CASSRGTREQYF. The CDR3 DNA reads as TGTGCCAGCAGTCGCGGGACACGGGAGCAGTACTTC.

This clone was observed a single time. The rearrangement uses TRBV2 and TRBJ2-1; TRBD2 aligns across 12 bases. Germline CDR1 is SNHLY and CDR2 is FYNNEI. V trimming: 9 bases; J trimming: 3 bases; junction bases outside the gene matches: 6. The CDR3 loop spans 15 amino acids. The CDR3 here is CASGLAGSGYNEQFF. CDR3 DNA: TGTGCCAGTGGACTAGCGGGGTCGGGCTACAATGAGCAGTTCTTC.

The V call is TRBV7-3, the J call TRBJ2-5; 9 bases agree with TRBD1. V shed 4 bases and J 5 bases; nucleotides not matched to a gene: 8. CDR3 length equals 15 residues. CDR1 SGHTA and CDR2 FQGTGA come from the germline V gene. The CDR3 reads CASSSGTGSGETQYF. The CDR3 DNA reads TGTGCCAGCAGCTCCGGGACAGGGAGCGGGGAGACCCAGTACTTC.

This clone was recorded only once. This rearrangement joins TRBV5-1 to TRBJ2-3; TRBD2 aligns across 7 bases. Per germline, CDR1 SGHRS and CDR2 YFSETQ. J lost 5 bases, V lost 4 bases, and 13 bases had no gene match. This CDR3 has 16 residues. CDR3 bases: TGCGCCAGCAGCCTCCCCGGGCTAGCGGCGGGAGATACGCAGTATTTT. Its protein is CASSLPGLAAGDTQYF.